A selection of T cell receptor beta chains follows, all from one sample in a study of blood T cell repertoires in COVID-19. Assay used: immunoSEQ multiplex PCR; TCRdb lists only in-frame clones, some missing. The table lists hundreds of thousands of clones, roughly 86% of them singletons, with more than 8.5% in the top ten. Sequencing was carried out using PBMCs or T cells enriched from blood (not recorded which). All receptors come from a woman under 30 who had recovered from COVID-19. Both conserved end residues are part of each CDR3. A D gene is named only where the DNA matches it firmly. Only part of the rows carry a size: once, few, many, or a class if the clone is expanded.

V gene,clone size,D gene,J gene,CDR3 DNA,CDR3 protein
TRBV4-3,NA,NA,TRBJ1-2,TGCGCCAGCAGCCTTTTGAGGTTCTATGGCTACACCTTC,CASSLLRFYGYTF
TRBV10-1,NA,NA,TRBJ2-7,TGCGCCAGCAGTCCTTCCTACGAGCAGTACTTC,CASSPSYEQYF
TRBV5-1,NA,NA,TRBJ2-3,TGCGCCAGCAGCTTGGAACCCAGGGCAGATACGCAGTATTTT,CASSLEPRADTQYF
TRBV4-3,NA,TRBD1,TRBJ1-6,TGCGCCAGCAGCCAAGTCGGGACAGGGGGCGCAGGTTCACCCCTCCACTTT,CASSQVGTGGAGSPLHF
TRBV27,NA,TRBD1,TRBJ1-1,TGTGCCAGCAGTCTCACCATAACAGGGGTGAACACTGAAGCTTTCTTT,CASSLTITGVNTEAFF
TRBV29-1,few,TRBD1,TRBJ1-4,TGCAGCGCCTACAGGGGCGGAGACGAAAAACTGTTTTTT,CSAYRGGDEKLFF
TRBV25-1,NA,TRBD1,TRBJ2-3,TGTGCCAGCAGTGAATCCCGGACAGGTAGCACAGATACGCAGTATTTT,CASSESRTGSTDTQYF
TRBV6-2/TRBV6-3,few,TRBD2,TRBJ2-1,TGTGCCAGCAGTTACTCACGAGGACTAGCGGGAGTTAAGAGTGAAAATGAGCAGTTCTTC,CASSYSRGLAGVKSENEQFF
TRBV7-8,NA,NA,TRBJ1-2,TGTGCCAGCAGCTTTTCAACAAACTATGGCTACACCTTC,CASSFSTNYGYTF
TRBV3-1/TRBV3-2,NA,NA,TRBJ2-7,TGTGCCAGCAGCCAAGGTGGAGGGATAACCTACGAGCAGTACTTC,CASSQGGGITYEQYF
TRBV23-1,NA,NA,TRBJ2-2,TGCGCCAGCAGTCAATGTCTCCGAAACGGGAACACCGGGGAGCTGTTTTTT,CASSQCLRNGNTGELFF
TRBV7-2,NA,TRBD1,TRBJ1-4,TGTGCCAGCAGCTTTACAGGGGGGAATGAAAAACTGTTTTTT,CASSFTGGNEKLFF
TRBV2,NA,TRBD1,TRBJ1-5,TGTGCCAGCACCGGGACAGAGAATCAGCCCCAGCATTTT,CASTGTENQPQHF
TRBV5-5,NA,TRBD1,TRBJ2-5,TGTGCCAGCAGGACAGGGCCGGGGGAGACCCAGTACTTC,CASRTGPGETQYF
TRBV3-1/TRBV3-2,NA,TRBD2,TRBJ2-7,TGTGCCAGCAGCCAAGGGGGGGGTGTGGGCCGCTACGAGCAGTACTTC,CASSQGGGVGRYEQYF
TRBV28,NA,NA,TRBJ1-2,TGTGCCAGCAGTCTGTCTTCTGGAGGCTATGGCTACACCTTC,CASSLSSGGYGYTF
TRBV5-4,NA,TRBD1,TRBJ1-4,TGTGCCAGCAGCTTGGGACAGGGGGCGGGCGAAAAACTGTTTTTT,CASSLGQGAGEKLFF
TRBV4-3,NA,NA,TRBJ1-4,TGCGCCAGCAGCCAAGATCTCGACCTTGGACATGAGACTAATGAAAAACTGTTTTTT,CASSQDLDLGHETNEKLFF
TRBV27,NA,TRBD2,TRBJ2-7,TGTGCCAGCAGTTTGGGGACTAGCGGGTCCTACGAGCAGTACTTC,CASSLGTSGSYEQYF
TRBV4-2,NA,NA,TRBJ1-4,TGTGCCAGCAGCCAAGATTTGGGGGGGTCTAATGAAAAACTGTTTTTT,CASSQDLGGSNEKLFF
TRBV7-2,NA,TRBD1,TRBJ1-1,TGTGCCAGCAGCACTCAGGGGGCTAGCACTGAAGCTTTCTTT,CASSTQGASTEAFF
TRBV4-3,NA,NA,TRBJ2-1,TGCGCCAGCAGCCAAGATTCCGGGGAGTACAATGAGCAGTTCTTC,CASSQDSGEYNEQFF
TRBV7-9,NA,TRBD2,TRBJ2-1,TGTGCCAGCACAATTTATAGCGGGGGTCTTAAGTACAATGAGCAGTTCTTC,CASTIYSGGLKYNEQFF
TRBV28,NA,TRBD2,TRBJ2-5,TGTGCCAGCTTAGGTAGCGGGAGTGAGACCCAGTACTTC,CASLGSGSETQYF
TRBV7-9,NA,TRBD2,TRBJ2-7,TGTGCCAGCAGCAACAGACCGGGACTAGCGTCGGGCGAGCAGTACTTC,CASSNRPGLASGEQYF
TRBV6-4,NA,TRBD2,TRBJ2-1,TGTGCCAGCAGTAAGCTAGCGGGAGGGACTGAGCAGTTCTTC,CASSKLAGGTEQFF
TRBV28,NA,NA,TRBJ1-2,TGTGCCAGCAGTTCCCCTCGCGGGAGTAGTAGATATGGCTACACCTTC,CASSSPRGSSRYGYTF
TRBV3-1/TRBV3-2,NA,NA,TRBJ1-3,TGTGCCAGCAGCCAACGGGGGGAAGCAGGAAACACCATATATTTT,CASSQRGEAGNTIYF
TRBV19,NA,TRBD1,TRBJ2-6,TGTGCCAGTAGTATTAGGACAGGGGGCCGCATTGGGGCCAACGTCCTGACTTTC,CASSIRTGGRIGANVLTF
TRBV30,NA,TRBD2,TRBJ2-1,TGTGCCATAAAGACTAGCGGCTCCTACAATGAGCAGTTCTTC,CAIKTSGSYNEQFF
TRBV6-5,few,TRBD1,TRBJ1-4,TGTGCCAGCAGACCGGGACAGGGGACCCTGGACAAACTGTTTTTT,CASRPGQGTLDKLFF
TRBV5-1,NA,NA,TRBJ1-1,TGCGCCAGCAGCTTTATCGGGTCGAACACTGAAGCTTTCTTT,CASSFIGSNTEAFF
TRBV4-3,NA,NA,TRBJ1-1,TGCGCCAGCAGCCAAGATACGGGGAGAGAAGCTTTCTTT,CASSQDTGREAFF
TRBV7-9,NA,NA,TRBJ2-3,TGTGCCAGCAGGTTCCTTTGGGGCCGAAGCACAGATACGCAGTATTTT,CASRFLWGRSTDTQYF
TRBV7-2,once,NA,TRBJ2-3,TGTGCCAGCAGCCCGAATGGAGGAGATACGCAGTATTTT,CASSPNGGDTQYF
TRBV28,NA,NA,TRBJ1-4,TGTGCCAGCAGTACCGACAGTTCTAATGAAAAACTGTTTTTT,CASSTDSSNEKLFF
TRBV12-3/TRBV12-4,NA,TRBD1,TRBJ2-3,TGTGCCAGCAGCCGAGGGGGCGCAGATACGCAGTATTTT,CASSRGGADTQYF
TRBV27,NA,NA,TRBJ2-5,TGTGCCAGCAGTTTATTGGCGGGGGAGACCCAGTACTTC,CASSLLAGETQYF